The 7 T cell receptor beta chains below come from one sample, sequenced in a study of regulatory T cells in long-lasting Graves disease. Time point given: persistent/refractory GD, antithyroid drugs over 5 years with positive TRAb. PBMCs were the source of the RNA used for TCR sequencing. With iRepertoire HTBI primers and Arm-PCR of CDR3 regions, TCR beta libraries were built. In TCRdb, the multiplex PCR reads were re-called with MiXCR into one record per CDR3 protein. The sample holds 600,000 to 800,000 distinct CDR3 sequences; around 32% are singletons and the top ten take roughly 40%. Material: peripheral blood mononuclear cells (PBMCs), obtained when the disease was refractory, from a patient treated with antithyroid drugs. The receptors come from a female donor with Graves disease.

The V gene is TRBV15, the J gene TRBJ2-3; 7 nucleotides agree with TRBD2. The trim removed 4 bases at V and 2 bases at J, leaving 3 bases unmatched. Germline V gene lookup returns CDR1 LNHNV and CDR2 YYDKDF (reference sequence). There are 14 residues in the CDR3. CDR3 in amino acids: CATSMSGATDTQYF. CDR3 sequence (DNA): TGTGCCACCAGCATGAGCGGGGCCACAGATACGCAGTATTTT.

The rearrangement uses TRBV9 and TRBJ2-5; D not certain. Per the germline V gene, CDR1 is SGDLS and CDR2 is YYNGEE. This CDR3 has 13 residues. V lost 3 bases to trimming and J lost 2 bases, with 8 bases between them. In DNA form, the CDR3 reads TGTGCCAGCAGCGCCTCCCTTCAAGAGACCCAGTACTTC. Residues: CASSASLQETQYF.

This clonotype has only a few counts. The gene calls are TRBV10-3 and TRBJ1-1; 8 nucleotides match TRBD1. CDR1 is ENHRY, CDR2 SYGVKD, per germline. The CDR3 is 15 residues long. V gave up 3 bases and J gave up 1 base; unmatched junction bases: 4. CDR3 in amino acids: CAISDSGQANTEAFF. DNA for the CDR3: TGTGCCATCAGTGATTCGGGACAGGCGAACACTGAAGCTTTCTTT.

This sequence joins TRBV27 and TRBJ2-1, with TRBD2 identical over 11 bases. The CDR3 consists of 15 residues. V lost 3 bases to trimming and J lost 8 bases; unmatched junction nucleotides: 6. Looked up from germline, CDR1 is MNHEY and CDR2 is SMNVEV (reference sequence). CDR3 loop: CASSFSGRAIDEQFF. The CDR3 region has the DNA TGTGCCAGCAGTTTTAGCGGGAGGGCCATAGATGAGCAGTTCTTC.

V and J are TRBV28 and TRBJ1-5; 8 bases line up with TRBD1. Trimming cost V 1 base and J 0 bases; bases outside gene matches: 5. The CDR3 spans 17 residues. Looked up from germline, CDR1 is MDHEN and CDR2 is SYDVKM. CDR3 nucleotide sequence: TGTGCCAGCAGTTTATTAGGGACAGGAAATAGCAATCAGCCCCAGCATTTT. It translates to CASSLLGTGNSNQPQHF. Using reference TRBV28 and TRBJ1-5 for the parts outside the CDR3, the full variable domain is DVKVTQSSRYLVKRTGEKVFLECVQDMDHENMFWYRQDPGLGLRLIYFSYDVKMKEKGDIPEGYSVSREKKERFSLILESASTNQTSMYLCASSLLGTGNSNQPQHFGDGTRLSIL.

This clonotype was counted between two and nine times. V and J are TRBV5-1 and TRBJ2-7; TRBD1 is a possible D gene (5 bases). The CDR3 runs to 15 residues. Germline V lookup: CDR1 SGHRS, CDR2 YFSETQ. The germline V and J ends were trimmed by 3 bases and 3 bases, with 16 bases remaining between them. The CDR3: CASSSLRTQDYEQYF. The CDR3 DNA reads TGCGCCAGCAGCTCCCTCCGGACACAAGACTACGAGCAGTACTTC.

The J gene is TRBJ1-2, the V gene TRBV11-2; tentatively, D is TRBD1 (6 bases). There are 15 residues in the CDR3. Germline assignment: CDR1 SGHAT and CDR2 FQNNGV. The V and J ends lost 4 bases and 7 bases respectively, with 19 bases between them. CDR3 loop: CASSSYRQGLGGYTF. Written as DNA, the CDR3 is TGTGCCAGCAGCTCCTATCGCCAGGGGCTGGGTGGCTACACCTTC. Full variable domain (missing parts from reference TRBV11-2 and TRBJ1-2): EAGVAQSPRYKIIEKRQSVAFWCNPISGHATLYWYQQILGQGPKLLIQFQNNGVVDDSQLPKDRFSAERLKGVDSTLKIQPAKLEDSAVYLCASSSYRQGLGGYTFGSGTRLTVV.